Below, 2 T cell receptor beta chains from the same sample are listed, as sequenced in a study of blood T cell repertoires in COVID-19. Using immunoSEQ multiplex PCR, the repertoire was profiled, and TCRdb retains in-frame clones only, with some absent. The profile covers 390,000 or so clones, with around 87% appearing a single time and more than 9% taken by the ten largest. The sample taken for sequencing was peripheral blood. These receptors all come from a woman aged 25-40 years with COVID-19, enrolled during active disease.

This chain joins TRBV12-3 or TRBV12-4 and TRBJ2-1; 11 bases match TRBD1. The trim removed 9 bases at V and 8 bases at J, leaving 6 bases unmatched. This CDR3 has 13 amino acids. The DNA for the CDR3 is TGTGCCAGTCGGGGGACAGGGGGGCATGAGCAGTTCTTC. This gives the protein CASRGTGGHEQFF.

DNA of the CDR3: TGTGCCAGCTCACCCCGGACTAGCGGAAACAATGAGCAGTTCTTC. Translation: CASSPRTSGNNEQFF. V usage is TRBV18 and J usage is TRBJ2-1; 10 bases match TRBD2. V trimming: 3 bases; J trimming: 5 bases; junction bases outside the gene matches: 4. Per the germline V gene, CDR1 is KGHSH and CDR2 is LQKENI. The CDR3 is 15 amino acids.